This TCR beta chain was retrieved from a study of shared clonotypes between healthy human individuals. Remarks on this clone: The antigen is undetermined.

The V gene end was trimmed by 6 bases and the J gene end by 12 bases; junction bases not matched to a gene: 17. This CDR3 spans 15 amino acids. The germline CDR1 and CDR2 sequences are WNHNN and SYGVQD (reference sequence). Naive-designated CD8 cells lacked CD45RO, were positively enriched for CCR7, and omitted terminally differentiated effector memory CD45RA+ cells. TCRdb's table, derived via immunoSEQ multiplex PCR, lists solely in-frame clones and lacks some. The repertoire holds roughly 650,000 clones, with 96% as singletons. Findings and limits, study-wide: The sharing of 5% to 6.5% of naive CD4 clonotypes was seen across a handful of donors.

The sequence derives from a woman younger than 45 in good health. Sample: naive CD8+ T cells sorted from blood. This chain uses TRBV10-1 with TRBJ1-1, with 9 positions matching TRBD1. CDR3 DNA sequence: TGCGCCAGCAGCCCAGAGCGGACAGGGGCTGGGTCCTCTTTCTTT. It specifies CASSPERTGAGSSFF.